The clone carrying this T cell receptor beta chain was observed a handful of times. Method: immunoSEQ multiplex PCR; TCRdb's copy keeps in-frame clones and lacks some. The repertoire includes approximately 3,000 clones, about 14% of them detected once, and approximately 7.7% sits in the top ten. This entry is derived from a study of tumour-infiltrating T cells in Burkitt lymphoma. This CDR3 spans 18 amino acids. V lost 1 base, J lost 1 base, and 20 bases lay in between. CDR1 is SGHTS, CDR2 YDEGEE, per germline. The V gene is TRBV5-8, the J gene TRBJ1-1; D might be TRBD1 (6 bases). The sequencing input was tumor tissue. The receptor's source is a human donor with Burkitt lymphoma. This CDR3 is CASSLFIRGRIQNTEAFF. CDR3 in DNA: TGTGCCAGCAGCTTGTTTATCCGGGGGCGCATCCAGAACACTGAAGCTTTCTTT.